This record covers a single TCR beta chain. Its antigen is currently not known. The input lacks base qualities; no much larger clone sits a single base away. The CDR3 runs 13 amino acids, cysteine and phenylalanine included. Only the CDR3 part of the read is kept: 39 bases, read in frame from the first base. The germline V gene sets CDR1 to SGHVS and CDR2 to FQNEAQ. The V and J ends are trimmed by 5 bases and 1 base, leaving 8 bases between them. This sample is part of a study of shared clonotypes between healthy human individuals (dated by TCRdb to 2019 to 2021). A note on the overall study: The cohort included three men and two women between 18 and 49 years of age. For each donor, CD4 naive and CD4 memory were each given three plates, CD8 naive was given two plates, and CD8 memory was given one plate. Blood TCR repertoires of four to six healthy adults were deeply sequenced to estimate repertoire size and the extent of clonotype sharing between individuals. Different laboratories and diverse techniques were used to prepare libraries and sequence TCR repertoires, to increase sequencing depth and limit assay-specific biases. Each donor's leukapheresis produced roughly between roughly 0.85 and 9.5 billion PBMCs. Here is what the overall study found, with its caveats: Sampling was restricted to blood, and TCR repertoires in tissue are likely to differ from TCR repertoires in blood. Clonotypes shared by all four sorted-subset donors showed higher generation probabilities than non-shared clonotypes. The genetic and exposure-history diversity represented was limited by the small number of donors. Rarefaction of sorted-subset datasets indicated incomplete sequencing despite the large sequencing depth. Sharing across a few donors was observed for about 5% of naive CD4, less than 4% of naive CD8, about 2.3% of memory CD4, and about 0.4% of memory CD8 clonotypes. Based on pairwise subsampling, the degree of clonotype sharing among donors was expected to be affected by sequencing depth. Naive subsets generally had larger estimated clonotype richness than memory subsets did.

The donors were healthy, HIV-negative adults who had no recently reported acute infections or vaccinations. Only Caucasian adults living in Nashville, Tennessee, USA were represented among the donors. CD4+ T cells were enriched by magnetic negative selection; naive cells were then positively selected on CD45RA, and the negative fraction formed the memory subset. After blood collection by leukapheresis, PBMCs were isolated using Ficoll-Histopaque density gradient centrifugation and then cryopreserved in the vapor phase of liquid nitrogen. Purity and quantity of every magnetically sorted T cell population were checked by analytical flow cytometry. Genomic DNA was isolated from each sorted fraction and quantified by UV absorbance on a Nanodrop 2000c. TCR CDR3 regions were amplified from genomic DNA by multiplex PCR using the deep immunoSEQ assay. Extracted genomic DNA from each cell subset was distributed evenly across all wells of several immunoSEQ 96-well plates, and each plate was treated as a replicate. For sorted subsets, roughly 190 ng of genomic DNA, equivalent to roughly 30,000 T cell genomes, went into each replicate PCR. Purified libraries were measured with a Qubit 3.0 fluorometer, size-checked on a Bioanalyzer 2100, and measured again with the KAPA Library Quantification kit. Every immunoSEQ 96-well plate was sequenced on a separate single-read 150-cycle Illumina NextSeq 550 flow cell. Turning to the authors' computational methods: Because only junctional sequences without quality scores were contained in the immunoSEQ output, filtering matching that applied to full-length reads could not be performed. Sequences were annotated with PyIR, a Python wrapper for IgBLAST v1.9, and V/J genes and CDR3 were assigned using IMGT germline references. Reads with weak V/J assignments (E-value above 1e-6), missing CDR3, stop codons, out-of-frame junctions, or ambiguous translated residues were removed. V3J clonotypes were defined as sequences sharing the same inferred V gene, J gene, and CDR3 amino acid sequence. Percentage overlap between repertoires was calculated by dividing the number of shared unique clonotypes by the size of the smaller repertoire. Three approaches were used to assess repertoire richness: RTK rarefaction, the Chao1 estimator, and Recon v2.1 estimates of unobserved clonotypes. Generation probabilities for all TCRbeta clonotypes obtained by the gDNA method from several donors were computed using OLGA. TCRdb provides this immuneACCESS table in a form limited to in-frame rearrangements. Some clones are lacking; in checked studies, under half of them reflect an unresolved V gene, and why the rest are absent is not known. V and J calls plus clone size are reproduced from that table; the DNA served to infer D and trimming. The sample includes some 1.1 million clones, with 70% to 85% observed a single time. The ten top clones hold roughly 0.83% of the sample.

The source is a man aged 18 to 35 in good health. Some clones in this sample may be carry-over from other donors' samples. The specimen was memory CD4+ T cells from PBMCs. The meaning of the sample's cell subset or site label: CD45RA-negative fraction. The rearranged segments are TRBV7-8 and TRBJ1-1; a tentative D call is TRBD1 (5 bases match). The nucleotide sequence reads as follows: TGTGCCAGCAGCATACAGGAGAACACTGAAGCTTTCTTT. It translates as CASSIQENTEAFF.